This TCR beta chain was sequenced in a study of beta chain features in type 1 diabetes. Whole-study findings and limits: It was among patients, rather than healthy donors, that naive, central memory and Treg TCRB repertoires appeared more similar. Moderately but significantly shorter TCRB CDR3s were found in Type 1 diabetes patients in all four CD4+ subsets. Lower insertion and higher deletion counts appeared at VDJ junctions in type 1 diabetes patients. Although PCR might favor shorter templates, it would do so equally in patients and controls.

To note about this clone: Its specificity is unknown.

The whole isolated RNA underwent reverse transcription, so sequencing captured expressed TCRB transcripts. Method: immunoSEQ multiplex PCR; TCRdb's copy keeps in-frame clones and lacks some. The top ten clones hold less than 0.025% of a sample with about 740,000 clones, about an eighth of them seen once. Only one heparinised blood draw was taken per donor, and its volume averaged about 116 mL. V dropped 6 bases and J dropped 10 bases, with 10 bases sitting between them. CDR1 SEHNR and CDR2 FQNEAQ come from the germline V gene (reference sequence). This CDR3 contains 12 residues. V usage is TRBV7-9 and J usage is TRBJ1-6; D uncertain. The source of this sequence is a man between 18 and 35 years old with type 1 diabetes. The source material was naive CD4+ T cells from blood. The chain's CDR3 is CASSPGRSPLHF. The CDR3, as DNA: TGTGCCAGCAGTCCCGGGCGATCACCCCTCCACTTT.